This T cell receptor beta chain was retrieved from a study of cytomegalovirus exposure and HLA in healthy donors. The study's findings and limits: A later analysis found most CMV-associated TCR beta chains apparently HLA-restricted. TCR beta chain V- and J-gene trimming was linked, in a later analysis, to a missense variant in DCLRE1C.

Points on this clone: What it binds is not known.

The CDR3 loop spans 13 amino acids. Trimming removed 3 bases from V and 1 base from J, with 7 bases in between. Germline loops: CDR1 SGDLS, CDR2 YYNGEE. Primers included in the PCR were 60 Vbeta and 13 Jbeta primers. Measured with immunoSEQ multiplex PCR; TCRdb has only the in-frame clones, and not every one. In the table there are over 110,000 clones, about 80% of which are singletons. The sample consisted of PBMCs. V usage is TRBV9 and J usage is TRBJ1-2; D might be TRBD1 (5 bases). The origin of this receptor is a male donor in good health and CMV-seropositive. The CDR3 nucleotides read TGTGCCAGCAGCGAGACAGATAACTATGGCTACACCTTC. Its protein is CASSETDNYGYTF. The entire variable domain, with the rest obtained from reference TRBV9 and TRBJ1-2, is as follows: DSGVTQTPKHLITATGQRVTLRCSPRSGDLSVYWYQQSLDQGLQFLIQYYNGEERAKGNILERFSAQQFPDLHSELNLSSLELGDSALYFCASSETDNYGYTFGSGTRLTVV.